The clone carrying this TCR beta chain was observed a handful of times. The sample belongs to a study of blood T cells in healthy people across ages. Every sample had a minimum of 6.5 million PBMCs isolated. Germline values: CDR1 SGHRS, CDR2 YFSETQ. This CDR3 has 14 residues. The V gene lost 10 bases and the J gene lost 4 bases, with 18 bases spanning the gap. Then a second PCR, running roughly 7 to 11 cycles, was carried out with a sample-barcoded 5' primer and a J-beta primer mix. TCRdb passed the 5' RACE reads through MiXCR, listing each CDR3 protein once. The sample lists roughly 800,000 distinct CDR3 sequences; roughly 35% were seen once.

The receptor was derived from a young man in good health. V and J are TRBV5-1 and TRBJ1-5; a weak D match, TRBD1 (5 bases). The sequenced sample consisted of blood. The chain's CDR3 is CAAGLTDVNQPQHF. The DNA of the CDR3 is TGCGCCGCAGGCCTGACAGATGTTAATCAGCCCCAGCATTTT. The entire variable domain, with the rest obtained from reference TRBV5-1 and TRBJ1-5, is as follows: KAGVTQTPRYLIKTRGQQVTLSCSPISGHRSVSWYQQTPGQGLQFLFEYFSETQRNKGNFPGRFSGRQFSNSRSEMNVSTLELGDSALYLCAAGLTDVNQPQHFGDGTRLSIL.